A single sample is the source of the 26 T cell receptor beta chains below, sequenced in a study of blood T cell repertoires in COVID-19. Repertoires were generated with immunoSEQ multiplex PCR, while TCRdb's copy carries only in-frame clones and drops some. There are about 110,000 clones in the sample; about three quarters occur only once, and about 2% lies in the top ten. The sequencing input was peripheral blood. The receptors were gathered from a woman between 40 and 50 years old with acute or convalescent COVID-19.

The table lists this clone with a few counts. The rearrangement links TRBV7-9 to TRBJ1-1; 9 bases are a match to TRBD1. Germline CDR1 reads SEHNR; CDR2 reads FQNEAQ (reference sequence). The CDR3 totals 12 residues. V dropped 3 bases and J dropped 8; count of bases not matched to a gene: 1. CDR3: CASSLGTGEAFF. DNA for the CDR3: TGTGCCAGCAGCTTGGGGACAGGGGAAGCTTTCTTT.

This sequence joins TRBV15 and TRBJ1-3, with D perhaps matching TRBD1 (6 bases). CDR3 length equals 16 residues. Germline loops: CDR1 LNHNV, CDR2 YYDKDF (reference sequence). The V and J ends lost 3 bases and 2 bases respectively, with 14 bases between them. In DNA form, the CDR3 reads TGTGCCACCAGCAGGGACTTGGGGGCGACTGGAAACACCATATATTTT. It specifies CATSRDLGATGNTIYF.

This clone was recorded at least ten times. The rearrangement joins TRBV5-1 to TRBJ1-1; D remains ambiguous. Germline CDR1 reads SGHRS; CDR2 reads YFSETQ. The V end lost 0 bases, the J end lost 4 bases, and 13 bases lay between the germline ends. The length of the CDR3 is 15 residues. This CDR3 is CASSLGVKGGTEAFF. In DNA form, the CDR3 reads TGCGCCAGCAGCTTGGGAGTAAAGGGAGGCACTGAAGCTTTCTTT.

The V gene is TRBV2, the J gene TRBJ1-1, with 7 bases aligning to TRBD1. Germline V CDR1 and CDR2: SNHLY, FYNNEI. V was pared by 5 bases and J by 0 bases, with 3 bases of the junction left unmatched. The CDR3 extends over 14 amino acids. The CDR3 loop reads CASSWGQLNTEAFF. The DNA of the CDR3 is TGTGCCAGCAGTTGGGGACAGTTGAACACTGAAGCTTTCTTT.

The rearrangement links TRBV6-4 to TRBJ1-1; TRBD1 is a possible D gene (5 bases). This CDR3 region has 11 residues. The V end lost 9 bases, the J end lost 5 bases, and 10 bases lay between the germline ends. Germline V CDR1 and CDR2: MRHNA, SNTAGT. This CDR3 reads CARPGVTEAFF. The CDR3 DNA sequence: TGTGCCAGACCGGGGGTTACTGAAGCTTTCTTT.

This clone has only a few counts. The rearrangement links TRBV9 to TRBJ2-1, with 8 bases lining up with TRBD1. Germline V gives CDR1 SGDLS, CDR2 YYNGEE. J was trimmed by 3 bases and V by 5 bases; bases with no gene match: 10. The CDR3 spans 16 residues. CDR3 nucleotides: TGTGCCAGCAGTTCTCAGGGGGCGCATGTCTACAATGAGCAGTTCTTC. It is translated as CASSSQGAHVYNEQFF.

The rearrangement links TRBV19 to TRBJ2-5; TRBD2 matches at 7 bases. Per the germline V gene, CDR1 is LNHDA and CDR2 is SQIVND (reference sequence). This CDR3 spans 14 amino acids. The trim removed 5 bases at V and 5 bases at J, leaving 8 bases unmatched. CDR3 coding DNA: TGTGCCAGTAGTCCCGGGGACTATTTGGAGACCCAGTACTTC. It is translated as CASSPGDYLETQYF.

The rearrangement uses TRBV7-3 and TRBJ2-3; 7 nucleotides agree with TRBD2. The CDR3 runs to 14 residues. The germline V gene encodes CDR1 SGHTA and CDR2 FQGTGA. J lost 8 bases, V lost 6 bases, and 11 bases had no gene match. The CDR3 coding sequence is TGTGCCAGCAGAAAAGGGGTTGGGACTACTACGCAGTATTTT. This codes for CASRKGVGTTTQYF.

The rearrangement uses TRBV28 and TRBJ2-4; perhaps TRBD1 as D (5 bases). V dropped 5 bases and J dropped 5 bases, with 13 bases sitting between them. This CDR3 is built from 14 residues. The germline V gene has CDR1 MDHEN and CDR2 SYDVKM. The CDR3 DNA sequence: TGTGCCAGCAGTGGACAACCGATAGAAAACATTCAGTACTTC. This sequence encodes CASSGQPIENIQYF.

This sequence joins TRBV30 and TRBJ1-2; D may be TRBD1 (5 bases). Germline lookup yields CDR1 GTSNPN and CDR2 SVGIG (reference sequence). Trimming shortened V by 4 bases and J by 0 bases, and 15 bases separated the two germline ends. The length of the CDR3 is 15 residues. The CDR3: CAWTAGQIANYGYTF. Here the CDR3 DNA reads TGTGCCTGGACCGCGGGGCAGATAGCTAACTATGGCTACACCTTC.

The chain couples TRBV11-1 to TRBJ2-3; possible D gene TRBD2, 5 bases. V gave up 5 bases and J gave up 3 bases, with 12 bases separating them. This CDR3 has 14 amino acids. CDR1 and CDR2 from the germline V gene are SGHAT and FQDESV (reference sequence). CDR3 region: CASSPRVETDTQYF. The CDR3 DNA reads as TGTGCCAGCAGCCCGCGGGTCGAGACAGATACGCAGTATTTT.

The rearrangement links TRBV5-1 to TRBJ2-3, with 8 bases lining up with TRBD1. Germline V lookup: CDR1 SGHRS, CDR2 YFSETQ. The ends lost 3 bases at V and 5 bases at J; junction bases unmatched: 5. The length of the CDR3 is 14 residues. CDR3 in amino acids: CASSSQGGIDTQYF. In nucleotides, the CDR3 is TGCGCCAGCAGCTCACAGGGGGGCATAGATACGCAGTATTTT.

This clone was observed a few times. This sequence joins TRBV24-1 and TRBJ2-1; TRBD2 agrees at 13 bases. The length of the CDR3 is 16 residues. V trimming: 4 bases; J trimming: 9 bases; junction bases outside the gene matches: 8. Germline V gene sequence: CDR1 KGHDR, CDR2 SFDVKD. The CDR3 protein is CATSDPGLAGSIEQFF. The DNA of the CDR3 is TGTGCCACCAGTGACCCGGGACTAGCGGGGTCCATTGAGCAGTTCTTC.

The chain recombines TRBV11-2 with TRBJ1-1; D gene ambiguous. The CDR3 spans 11 residues. Per germline, CDR1 SGHAT and CDR2 FQNNGV. V was cut by 6 bases and J by 2 bases, with 4 bases left in between. CDR3: CASRQNTEAFF. CDR3 nucleotides: TGTGCCAGCAGACAAAACACTGAAGCTTTCTTT.

The chain employs TRBV5-1 and TRBJ2-7; D is unresolved. The length of the CDR3 is 13 residues. The V gene lost 4 bases and the J gene lost 8 bases, with 16 bases spanning the gap. Germline V gene lookup returns CDR1 SGHRS and CDR2 YFSETQ. CDR3 region: CASSRSGPTKQYF. CDR3 DNA: TGCGCCAGCAGCAGGTCGGGTCCTACGAAGCAGTACTTC. The variable domain in full, with the rest retrieved from reference TRBV5-1 and TRBJ2-7, is KAGVTQTPRYLIKTRGQQVTLSCSPISGHRSVSWYQQTPGQGLQFLFEYFSETQRNKGNFPGRFSGRQFSNSRSEMNVSTLELGDSALYLCASSRSGPTKQYFGPGTRLTVT.

The V call is TRBV11-2, the J call TRBJ2-1, with D possibly TRBD2 on 6 matching bases. Trimming shortened V by 3 bases and J by 9 bases, and 15 bases separated the two germline ends. In germline, CDR1 is SGHAT, CDR2 FQNNGV. This CDR3 region has 14 residues. The CDR3: CASSFSGAGSEQFF. CDR3 nucleotides: TGTGCCAGCAGCTTTAGTGGGGCGGGGAGTGAGCAGTTCTTC. The full variable domain, its missing parts supplied by reference TRBV11-2 and TRBJ2-1, is EAGVAQSPRYKIIEKRQSVAFWCNPISGHATLYWYQQILGQGPKLLIQFQNNGVVDDSQLPKDRFSAERLKGVDSTLKIQPAKLEDSAVYLCASSFSGAGSEQFFGPGTRLTVL.

This chain uses TRBV5-1 with TRBJ2-2; perhaps TRBD2 as D (6 bases). From germline, CDR1 is SGHRS and CDR2 YFSETQ. There are 15 residues in the CDR3. V lost 0 bases and J 6 bases, leaving 12 bases between the germline ends. CDR3 sequence (DNA): TGCGCCAGCAGCTTGGATGGTGGGAGGCCCGGGGAGCTGTTTTTT. It specifies CASSLDGGRPGELFF.

The genes are TRBV9 and TRBJ2-2; TRBD1 matches at 7 bases. The CDR3 is 14 amino acids. From germline, CDR1 is SGDLS and CDR2 YYNGEE. V gave up 4 bases and J gave up 6 bases; unmatched junction bases: 6. CDR3 in amino acids: CASSLRQGAGELFF. The CDR3 bases are TGTGCCAGCAGCCTCCGACAGGGCGCCGGGGAGCTGTTTTTT.

The CDR3 here is CSGAKYNEQFF. DNA for the CDR3: TGCAGTGGAGCGAAATACAATGAGCAGTTCTTC. The chain combines TRBV20-1 with TRBJ2-1; D is uncertain. The V end was cut by 7 bases, the J end by 4 bases, with 8 bases between. The CDR3 consists of 11 residues. Looked up from germline, CDR1 is DFQATT and CDR2 is SNEGSKA (reference sequence).

The rearrangement joins TRBV5-8 to TRBJ2-3; weak D call: TRBD1 (6 bases). This CDR3 region has 13 residues. V was pared by 8 bases and J by 2 bases, with 12 bases between. In germline, CDR1 is SGHTS, CDR2 YDEGEE. CDR3 amino acids: CASRGGFTDTQYF. In DNA, the CDR3 is TGTGCCAGTCGTGGGGGCTTCACAGATACGCAGTATTTT.

The chain links TRBV19 to TRBJ1-4; the match to TRBD1 covers 9 bases. Germline V gives CDR1 LNHDA, CDR2 SQIVND (reference sequence). The CDR3 consists of 14 residues. Trimming took 6 bases from V and 7 from J; bases not matched to a gene: 6. CDR3 DNA: TGTGCCAGTAGCCAGGACAGGGGTTCTGAAAAACTGTTTTTT. It encodes CASSQDRGSEKLFF.

The DNA of the CDR3 is TGTGCCAGCAGCTTGGTAGGGGGTCAGCCCCAGCATTTT. This sequence encodes CASSLVGGQPQHF. V is TRBV5-5 and J is TRBJ1-5; D is possibly TRBD1 (6 bases). V was trimmed by 0 bases and J by 6 bases, leaving 7 bases between them. CDR1 and CDR2 from the germline V gene are SGHKS and YYEKEE (reference sequence). The CDR3 is 13 amino acids.

This clone has a single count. The CDR3 bases are TGCAGCGTTGAGTCGGACAGTTGGGAGACCCAGTACTTC. Translating gives CSVESDSWETQYF. V usage is TRBV29-1 and J usage is TRBJ2-5, with a possible D match to TRBD1 (6 bases). The CDR3 has 13 amino acids. Germline values: CDR1 SQVTM, CDR2 ANQGSEA. V dropped 3 bases and J dropped 5 bases, with 13 bases sitting between them.

The genes are TRBV5-1 and TRBJ1-1; weak D call: TRBD1 (5 bases). This CDR3 is 13 amino acids long. Germline V gives CDR1 SGHRS, CDR2 YFSETQ. V was pared by 3 bases and J by 2 bases, with 8 bases between. CDR3: CASSYDRNTEAFF. Here the CDR3 DNA reads TGCGCCAGCAGCTACGACAGAAACACTGAAGCTTTCTTT.

In DNA form, the CDR3 reads TGTGCCAGTAGTATGGGGAGGACAGGTGTCGGCCGATTTGAAGCTTTCTTT. It specifies CASSMGRTGVGRFEAFF. V gene TRBV19 combines with J gene TRBJ1-1, with TRBD1 identical over 7 bases. This CDR3 comprises 17 residues. CDR1 LNHDA and CDR2 SQIVND come from the germline V gene (reference sequence). J gave up 7 bases and V 3 bases, and 17 bases lay outside the gene matches.

V gene TRBV30 combines with J gene TRBJ1-1, with D tentatively TRBD1 (6 bases). The CDR3 loop spans 14 amino acids. Germline-derived CDR1 and CDR2 are GTSNPN and SVGIG (reference sequence). The V end lost 2 bases, the J end lost 6 bases, and 16 bases lay between the germline ends. Written as DNA, the CDR3 is TGTGCCTGGAGTCCACTAACAGGGAGGGCTGAAGCTTTCTTT. This sequence encodes CAWSPLTGRAEAFF. Supplemented by reference TRBV30 and TRBJ1-1, the full variable domain reads SQTIHQWPATLVQPVGSPLSLECTVEGTSNPNLYWYRQAAGRGLQLLFYSVGIGQISSEVPQNLSASRPQDRQFILSSKKLLLSDSGFYLCAWSPLTGRAEAFFGQGTRLTVV.